The 12 T cell receptor beta chains below were found in one sample sequenced in a study of cytomegalovirus exposure and HLA in healthy donors. Primers: 60 Vbeta forward and 13 Jbeta reverse. Clones were sequenced by immunoSEQ multiplex PCR, and TCRdb holds only the in-frame ones, with some missing. The sample contains 130,000 or so clones, approximately 80% of which appear only once. Sequencing was done on a sample of PBMCs. The receptor source for this set is a woman aged 18-30 years in good health and CMV-seropositive.

V and J are TRBV21-1 and TRBJ2-7; TRBD1, the table's D call, lacks a check against the DNA. TRBV21-1 is described as a pseudogene. This CDR3 has 15 residues. The CDR3 protein is CASSRVQGETDEQYF. The CDR3 DNA reads TGTGCCAGCAGCAGAGTTCAGGGGGAGACGGACGAGCAGTACTTC.

The rearrangement uses TRBV9 and TRBJ2-1; 8 bases are shared with TRBD1. The V segment lost 9 bases and the J segment 8 bases; nucleotides outside the gene matches: 13. The CDR3 spans 14 residues. Germline assignment: CDR1 SGDLS and CDR2 YYNGEE. This CDR3 is CATDYSRGPDEQFF. Here the CDR3 DNA reads TGTGCCACAGACTACTCCAGGGGGCCCGATGAGCAGTTCTTC.

The chain employs TRBV29-1 and TRBJ2-1; D possibly corresponds to TRBD2 (7 bases). The CDR3 spans 13 residues. Per germline, CDR1 SQVTM and CDR2 ANQGSEA. The germline V and J ends were trimmed by 4 bases and 9 bases, with 16 bases remaining between them. CDR3 region: CSVGTAGIREQFF. CDR3 DNA sequence: TGCAGCGTTGGGACAGCGGGGATCCGTGAGCAGTTCTTC.

The rearrangement joins TRBV2 to TRBJ2-5; D possibly corresponds to TRBD1 (5 bases). The germline V and J ends were trimmed by 6 bases and 3 bases, with 11 bases remaining between them. Germline V CDR1 and CDR2: SNHLY, FYNNEI. CDR3 length equals 13 residues. The DNA of the CDR3 is TGTGCCAGCAGCGTTTTCAGGGAAGAGACCCAGTACTTC. It encodes CASSVFREETQYF.

The chain uses TRBV7-6 and TRBJ1-4; possibly TRBD1 for D (5 bases). In germline, CDR1 is SGHVS, CDR2 FNYEAQ. This CDR3 is built from 15 residues. V shed 7 bases and J shed 2 bases, with 14 bases lying between them. This chain's CDR3 is CASTPGGKTNEKLFF. The CDR3 bases are TGTGCCAGCACCCCGGGGGGGAAGACTAATGAAAAACTGTTTTTT.

The sample holds a few counts of this clone. The chain combines TRBV15 with TRBJ2-3; TRBD2 agrees at 15 bases. Trimming took 6 bases from V and 5 from J; bases not matched to a gene: 6. Germline-derived CDR1 and CDR2 are LNHNV and YYDKDF (reference sequence). The CDR3 has 16 amino acids. CDR3 nucleotides: TGTGCCACCAGTGGACTAGCGGGGGGGCCAGGAGATACGCAGTATTTT. Translation gives CATSGLAGGPGDTQYF.

The CDR3 region is CASSIQASSGNQPQHF. The CDR3 nucleotides read TGTGCCAGTAGTATTCAGGCCAGCTCGGGGAATCAGCCCCAGCATTTT. This chain connects TRBV19 to TRBJ1-5; D unclear. The CDR3 extends over 16 amino acids. Per the germline V gene, CDR1 is LNHDA and CDR2 is SQIVND (reference sequence). Trimming cost V 3 bases and J 4 bases, with 16 bases left between them.

The V call is TRBV20-1, the J call TRBJ1-1, with a tentative D call TRBD1 (5 bases). CDR1 is DFQATT, CDR2 SNEGSKA, per germline (reference sequence). CDR3 size: 11 residues. The ends were cut back, 7 bases at V and 6 bases at J, with 12 bases in the middle. The CDR3 DNA reads as TGCAGTGTCCAGACGGGGGCTGAAGCTTTCTTT. Residues: CSVQTGAEAFF.

The chain recombines TRBV2 with TRBJ1-1; D unclear. V was clipped by 4 bases and J by 1 base, with 10 bases between them. The CDR3 spans 14 residues. CDR1 and CDR2 from the germline V gene are SNHLY and FYNNEI. This chain's CDR3 is CASSGPGSNTEAFF. CDR3 nucleotide sequence: TGTGCCAGCAGTGGGCCTGGTTCGAACACTGAAGCTTTCTTT.

The chain recombines TRBV12-5 with TRBJ1-1; tentatively, D is TRBD1 (5 bases). V was cut by 2 bases and J by 0 bases, with 13 bases left in between. The CDR3 has 16 amino acids. CDR1 and CDR2 from the germline V gene are LGHNT and FRNRAP. CDR3 residues: CASGLPPGLLNTEAFF. In nucleotides, the CDR3 is TGTGCTAGTGGTTTGCCTCCGGGACTCTTGAACACTGAAGCTTTCTTT.

This chain joins TRBV18 and TRBJ2-7; 7 positions agree with TRBD1. Germline V gives CDR1 KGHSH, CDR2 LQKENI. J was trimmed by 1 base and V by 6 bases; bases with no gene match: 6. The CDR3 runs 14 residues. The CDR3 sequence is CASSPGQASYEQYF. As DNA, the CDR3 is TGTGCCAGCTCCCCTGGACAGGCGTCCTACGAGCAGTACTTC. The entire variable domain, with the rest obtained from reference TRBV18 and TRBJ2-7, is as follows: NAGVMQNPRHLVRRRGQEARLRCSPMKGHSHVYWYRQLPEEGLKFMVYLQKENIIDESGMPKERFSAEFPKEGPSILRIQQVVRGDSAAYFCASSPGQASYEQYFGPGTRLTVT.

This chain joins TRBV5-4 and TRBJ2-2, with 7 nucleotides matching TRBD1. The germline gives CDR1 SGHNT, CDR2 YYREEE (reference sequence). V was pared by 2 bases and J by 7 bases, with 2 bases of the junction left unmatched. The CDR3 sequence is 13 residues long. CDR3 DNA: TGTGCCAGCAGCTTACAGGGGTTCGGGGAGCTGTTTTTT. This encodes CASSLQGFGELFF.